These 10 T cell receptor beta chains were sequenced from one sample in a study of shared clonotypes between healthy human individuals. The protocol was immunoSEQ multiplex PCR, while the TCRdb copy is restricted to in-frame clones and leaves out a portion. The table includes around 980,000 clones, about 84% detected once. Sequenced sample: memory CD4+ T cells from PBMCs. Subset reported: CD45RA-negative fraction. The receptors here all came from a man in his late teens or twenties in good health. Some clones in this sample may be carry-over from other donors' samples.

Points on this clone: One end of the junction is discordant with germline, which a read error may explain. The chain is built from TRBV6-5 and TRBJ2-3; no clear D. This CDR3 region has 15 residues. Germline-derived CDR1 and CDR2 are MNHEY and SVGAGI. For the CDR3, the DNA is TGTGCCCGCAGTGGTCGCCAGCCATCCCGAGATACGCAGTATTTT. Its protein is CARSGRQPSRDTQYF.

CDR3 region: CASRKGTLAGNTIYF. CDR3 nucleotides: TGTGCCAGCAGAAAAGGGACACTCGCTGGAAACACCATATATTTT. The rearrangement uses TRBV6-5 and TRBJ1-3; TRBD1 might be the D (6 bases). The CDR3 runs to 15 residues. Germline CDR1 MNHEY, CDR2 SVGAGI. Trimming removed 6 bases from V and 2 bases from J, with 14 bases in between.

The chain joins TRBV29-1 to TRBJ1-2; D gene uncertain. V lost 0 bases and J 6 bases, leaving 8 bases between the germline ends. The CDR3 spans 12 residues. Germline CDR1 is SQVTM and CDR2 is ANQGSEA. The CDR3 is CSVEDSVDGYTF. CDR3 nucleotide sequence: TGCAGCGTTGAAGACAGTGTTGATGGCTACACCTTC.

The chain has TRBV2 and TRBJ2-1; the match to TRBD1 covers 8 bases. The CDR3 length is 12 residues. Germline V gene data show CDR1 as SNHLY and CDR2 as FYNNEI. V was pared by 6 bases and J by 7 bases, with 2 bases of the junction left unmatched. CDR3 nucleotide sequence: TGTGCCAGCAGCCGACAGGGGAATGAGCAGTTCTTC. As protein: CASSRQGNEQFF.

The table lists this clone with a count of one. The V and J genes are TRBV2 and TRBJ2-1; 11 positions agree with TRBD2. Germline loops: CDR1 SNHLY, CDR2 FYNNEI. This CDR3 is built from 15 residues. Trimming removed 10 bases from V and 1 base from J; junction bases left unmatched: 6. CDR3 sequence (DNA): TGTGCCACGAAAGGGACTAGCGGTTCCTACAATGAGCAGTTCTTC. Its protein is CATKGTSGSYNEQFF.

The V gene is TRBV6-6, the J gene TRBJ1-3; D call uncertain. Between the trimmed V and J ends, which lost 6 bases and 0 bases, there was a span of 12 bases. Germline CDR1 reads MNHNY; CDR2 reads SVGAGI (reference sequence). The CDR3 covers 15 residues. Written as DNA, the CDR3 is TGTGCCAGCAGCCCCGGGCAGAGCTCTGGAAACACCATATATTTT. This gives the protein CASSPGQSSGNTIYF.

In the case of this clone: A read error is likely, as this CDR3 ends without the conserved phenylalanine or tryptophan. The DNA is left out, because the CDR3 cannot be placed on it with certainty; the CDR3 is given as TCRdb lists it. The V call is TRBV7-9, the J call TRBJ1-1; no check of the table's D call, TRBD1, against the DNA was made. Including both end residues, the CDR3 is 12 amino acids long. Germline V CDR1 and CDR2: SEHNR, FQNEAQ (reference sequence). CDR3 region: CASRAGVTEAFV.

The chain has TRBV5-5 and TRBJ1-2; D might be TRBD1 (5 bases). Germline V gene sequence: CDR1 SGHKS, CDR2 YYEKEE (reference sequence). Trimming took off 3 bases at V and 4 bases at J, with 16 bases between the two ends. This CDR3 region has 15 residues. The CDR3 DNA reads TGTGCCAGCAGCTCAACGTCGTACAGGACCTATGGCTACACCTTC. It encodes CASSSTSYRTYGYTF.

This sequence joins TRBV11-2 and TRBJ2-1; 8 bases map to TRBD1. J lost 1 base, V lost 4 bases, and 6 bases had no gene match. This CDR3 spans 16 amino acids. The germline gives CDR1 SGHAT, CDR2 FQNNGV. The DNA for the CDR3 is TGTGCCAGCAGCTCGAACAGGGGGTCGTCCTACAATGAGCAGTTCTTC. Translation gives CASSSNRGSSYNEQFF.

DNA for the CDR3: TGTGCCAGCAGCTTAGGTCGGACAGAGCCTGAAGCTTTCTTT. The encoded protein is CASSLGRTEPEAFF. This chain uses TRBV11-2 with TRBJ1-1, with TRBD1 as a possible D gene (6 bases). The CDR3 has 14 residues. Looked up from germline, CDR1 is SGHAT and CDR2 is FQNNGV. V lost 1 base and J lost 6, with 12 bases in between.